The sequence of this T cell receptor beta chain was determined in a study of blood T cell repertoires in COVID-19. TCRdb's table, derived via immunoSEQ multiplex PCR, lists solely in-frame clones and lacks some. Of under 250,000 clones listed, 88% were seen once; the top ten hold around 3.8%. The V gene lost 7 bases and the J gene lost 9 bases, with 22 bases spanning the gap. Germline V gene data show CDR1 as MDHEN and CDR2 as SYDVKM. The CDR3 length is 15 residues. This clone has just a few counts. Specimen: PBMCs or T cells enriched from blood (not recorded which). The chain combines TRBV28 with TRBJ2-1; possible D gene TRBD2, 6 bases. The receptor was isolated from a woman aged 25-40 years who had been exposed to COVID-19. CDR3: CASTHPGGVGGEQFF. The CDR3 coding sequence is TGTGCCAGCACTCACCCGGGTGGGGTCGGGGGTGAGCAGTTCTTC.